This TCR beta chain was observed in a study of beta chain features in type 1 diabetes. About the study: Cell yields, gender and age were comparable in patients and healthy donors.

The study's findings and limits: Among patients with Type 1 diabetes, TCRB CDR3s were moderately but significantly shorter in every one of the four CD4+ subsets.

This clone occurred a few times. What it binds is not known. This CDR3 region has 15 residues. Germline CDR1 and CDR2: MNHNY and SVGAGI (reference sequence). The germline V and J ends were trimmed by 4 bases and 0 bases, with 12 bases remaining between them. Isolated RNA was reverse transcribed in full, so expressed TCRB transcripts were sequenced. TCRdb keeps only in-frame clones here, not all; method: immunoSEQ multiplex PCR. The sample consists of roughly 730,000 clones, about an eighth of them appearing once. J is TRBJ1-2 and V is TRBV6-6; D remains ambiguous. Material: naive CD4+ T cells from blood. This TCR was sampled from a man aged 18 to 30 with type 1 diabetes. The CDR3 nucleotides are TGTGCCAGCAGTTTGCTGCCGACTACTAACTATGGCTACACCTTC. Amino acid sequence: CASSLLPTTNYGYTF.